The 8 T cell receptor beta chains below all came from one sample that was sequenced in a study of blood T cell repertoires in COVID-19. TCRdb's table, derived via immunoSEQ multiplex PCR, lists solely in-frame clones and lacks some. The sample shows some 130,000 clones, around 88% of them seen only once. The sequencing input was peripheral blood. The receptor source for this set is a man in his fifties or sixties with acute or convalescent COVID-19.

The chain recombines TRBV5-6 with TRBJ1-1; 8 nucleotides line up with TRBD1. Germline V CDR1 and CDR2: SGHDT, YYEEEE. The CDR3 totals 15 residues. V was pared by 4 bases and J by 4 bases, with 9 bases of the junction left unmatched. The CDR3 here is CASSQGTGGVTEAFF. The CDR3 DNA reads as TGTGCCAGCAGCCAGGGGACAGGAGGGGTCACTGAAGCTTTCTTT.

The CDR3 region is CASRPQRSTEAFF. CDR3 sequence (DNA): TGTGCCAGCAGGCCTCAGAGGAGCACTGAAGCTTTCTTT. The chain links TRBV6-5 to TRBJ1-1; D not resolved. The germline V and J ends were trimmed by 6 bases and 4 bases, with 12 bases remaining between them. This CDR3 comprises 13 residues. The V gene's germline CDR1 is MNHEY and CDR2 SVGAGI.

To note about this clone: At one end the junction does not follow the germline gene, possibly because of a read error. V is TRBV27 and J is TRBJ2-7; D possibly corresponds to TRBD1 (7 bases). Per the germline V gene, CDR1 is MNHEY and CDR2 is SMNVEV (reference sequence). The CDR3 length is 18 residues. CDR3 sequence: CASSLSLRGKGGAYEQYF. CDR3 in DNA: TGTGCCAGCAGTCTATCCCTCAGGGGGAAGGGAGGCGCCTACGAGCAGTACTTC.

The rearrangement joins TRBV19 to TRBJ1-1; perhaps TRBD1 as D (6 bases). Germline V gives CDR1 LNHDA, CDR2 SQIVND (reference sequence). Trimming took off 5 bases at V and 5 bases at J, with 12 bases between the two ends. The CDR3 runs 13 residues. CDR3 region: CASSAQGWTEAFF. In nucleotides, the CDR3 is TGTGCCAGTAGTGCCCAGGGGTGGACTGAAGCTTTCTTT.

The chain carries TRBV7-2 and TRBJ2-7; TRBD2 is a possible D gene (5 bases). Germline lookup yields CDR1 SGHTA and CDR2 FQGNSA. This CDR3 region has 13 residues. With 5 bases removed from V and 3 bases from J, the gap between germline ends came to 11 bases. The CDR3 DNA reads as TGTGCCAGCAGCAGAGAGGGCGTCTACGAGCAGTACTTC. Amino acid sequence: CASSREGVYEQYF.

DNA of the CDR3: TGTGCCAGCAGTCTTCCCGGGCAGGGCAATGCTTTCTTT. Translating gives CASSLPGQGNAFF. This chain joins TRBV6-5 and TRBJ1-1; D may be TRBD1 (5 bases). The CDR3 contains 13 residues. Germline V gene lookup returns CDR1 MNHEY and CDR2 SVGAGI. Trimming stripped 5 bases from V and 11 bases from J, with 18 bases between.

This chain connects TRBV7-8 to TRBJ1-3; TRBD1 is a possible D gene (6 bases). V dropped 0 bases and J dropped 0 bases, with 9 bases sitting between them. The CDR3 is 16 amino acids. Germline lookup yields CDR1 SGHVS and CDR2 FQNEAQ. The CDR3 DNA reads TGTGCCAGCAGCTTAGCGGGGGGGGCCTCTGGAAACACCATATATTTT. Its protein is CASSLAGGASGNTIYF. Full variable domain (remainder filled in from reference TRBV7-8 and TRBJ1-3): GAGVSQSPRYKVAKRGQDVALRCDPISGHVSLFWYQQALGQGPEFLTYFQNEAQLDKSGLPSDRFFAERPEGSVSTLKIQRTQQEDSAVYLCASSLAGGASGNTIYFGEGSWLTVV.

The chain joins TRBV11-2 to TRBJ2-7; D possibly corresponds to TRBD2 (5 bases). V gave up 1 base and J gave up 3 bases, with 19 bases separating them. The CDR3 has 17 amino acids. CDR1 and CDR2 (germline): SGHAT, FQNNGV. As DNA, the CDR3 is TGTGCCAGCAGCTTAGTCCACTCCGGAGGCCCCCTCTACGAGCAGTACTTC. Protein: CASSLVHSGGPLYEQYF.